Below are 12 T cell receptor beta chains sequenced from a single sample in a study of PD-L1 blockade in urothelial cancer. Only in-frame clones appear in the TCRdb table, and some are missing; sequencing was by immunoSEQ multiplex PCR. Here the sample spans about 74,000 clones, around four fifths being singletons. Sequenced here: PBMCs, sampled around atezolizumab (anti-PD-L1) treatment. These receptors were collected from a man aged 65 to 79 with urothelial cancer.

The CDR3 sequence is CASSFSGSRETQYF. In nucleotides, the CDR3 is TGCGCCAGCAGCTTTAGCGGGAGTAGGGAGACCCAGTACTTC. The chain links TRBV5-1 to TRBJ2-5; TRBD2 aligns across 9 bases. With V trimmed by 2 bases and J by 5 bases, 4 bases remained unmatched. Germline lookup yields CDR1 SGHRS and CDR2 YFSETQ. The CDR3 length is 14 residues.

This rearrangement joins TRBV19 to TRBJ2-2, with 9 bases lining up with TRBD2. CDR1 is LNHDA and CDR2 is SQIVND in the germline V gene (reference sequence). The CDR3 extends over 16 amino acids. The ends lost 4 bases at V and 6 bases at J; junction bases unmatched: 9. The CDR3 region is CASSNIAGAPSGELFF. CDR3 nucleotide sequence: TGTGCCAGTAGTAACATAGCGGGAGCTCCGTCCGGGGAGCTGTTTTTT.

V and J are TRBV11-2 and TRBJ2-1; 10 bases agree with TRBD2. The CDR3 is 16 amino acids. The ends lost 5 bases at V and 7 bases at J; junction bases unmatched: 11. Germline lookup yields CDR1 SGHAT and CDR2 FQNNGV. The CDR3 DNA follows: TGTGCCAGCAGCCTCCGGACTAGCGGAGAGGATAATGAGCAGTTCTTC. Amino acid sequence: CASSLRTSGEDNEQFF.

The genes are TRBV28 and TRBJ2-3, with D unresolved. The CDR3 spans 13 residues. Per germline, CDR1 MDHEN and CDR2 SYDVKM. V was trimmed by 6 bases and J by 0 bases, leaving 7 bases between them. CDR3 amino acids: CASSAYSTDTQYF. Here the CDR3 DNA reads TGTGCCAGCAGCGCGTATAGCACAGATACGCAGTATTTT.

This clone was counted a single time. The CDR3, as DNA: TGCGCCAGCAGCTTGGCTCGCGGGAGCTACTCCTACGAGCAGTACTTC. Its protein is CASSLARGSYSYEQYF. The chain links TRBV5-1 to TRBJ2-7, with 7 bases that match TRBD2. The CDR3 has 16 residues. The V and J ends lost 0 bases and 0 bases, in that order; junction bases with no gene match: 6. CDR1 SGHRS and CDR2 YFSETQ come from the germline V gene. The full variable domain, completed using reference TRBV5-1 and TRBJ2-7, is KAGVTQTPRYLIKTRGQQVTLSCSPISGHRSVSWYQQTPGQGLQFLFEYFSETQRNKGNFPGRFSGRQFSNSRSEMNVSTLELGDSALYLCASSLARGSYSYEQYFGPGTRLTVT.

Of note for this clone: A junction end diverges from the germline sequence, so it may reflect a read error. The chain recombines TRBV7-9 with TRBJ2-7; 9 nucleotides align to TRBD1. Looked up from germline, CDR1 is SEHNR and CDR2 is FQNEAQ (reference sequence). The CDR3 is 15 amino acids. The CDR3 sequence: CASSSEGQGSSEQYF. DNA for the CDR3: TGTGCCAGCAGCAGTGAGGGACAGGGTTCCTCCGAGCAGTACTTC.

The CDR3: CASSLVGDSQETQYF. Here the CDR3 DNA reads TGCGCCAGCAGCTTGGTGGGGGACTCGCAAGAGACCCAGTACTTC. The rearrangement uses TRBV5-1 and TRBJ2-5; D perhaps matches TRBD2 (6 bases). Trimming left V 0 bases short and J 2 bases short, with 11 bases between. Germline loops: CDR1 SGHRS, CDR2 YFSETQ. The CDR3 length is 15 residues.

The count of this clone is one. The J gene is TRBJ2-1, the V gene TRBV28, with 10 bases aligning to TRBD1. The CDR3 loop spans 14 amino acids. J was trimmed by 7 bases and V by 5 bases; bases with no gene match: 5. Germline-derived CDR1 and CDR2 are MDHEN and SYDVKM. The chain's CDR3 is CASSDRGRGNEQFF. For the CDR3, the DNA is TGTGCCAGCAGTGACAGGGGGCGGGGTAATGAGCAGTTCTTC.

The chain recombines TRBV6-1 with TRBJ2-7; 7 bases match TRBD1. Germline-derived CDR1 and CDR2 are MNHNS and SASEGT. J lost 4 bases, V lost 8 bases, and 5 bases had no gene match. The length of the CDR3 is 12 residues. The CDR3 DNA is TGTGCCAGCGACAGGGATCGATACGAGCAGTACTTC. Encoded protein: CASDRDRYEQYF.

The V gene is TRBV12-5, the J gene TRBJ2-1; 11 bases line up with TRBD2. The trim removed 1 base at V and 2 bases at J, leaving 7 bases unmatched. Germline-derived CDR1 and CDR2 are LGHNT and FRNRAP. CDR3 size: 18 residues. The CDR3 protein is CASGLATSGSSPYNEQFF. DNA of the CDR3: TGTGCTAGTGGTTTGGCTACTAGCGGGAGTTCCCCCTACAATGAGCAGTTCTTC.

The chain carries TRBV5-4 and TRBJ2-1; 9 nucleotides match TRBD2. The germline gives CDR1 SGHNT, CDR2 YYREEE (reference sequence). The CDR3 sequence is 19 residues long. V was clipped by 2 bases and J by 2 bases; unmatched bases: 14. The CDR3 is CASSLDRKTVAGAYNEQFF. As DNA, the CDR3 is TGTGCCAGCAGCTTAGACAGAAAAACTGTAGCGGGAGCCTACAATGAGCAGTTCTTC.

The chain is built from TRBV7-3 and TRBJ2-5, with TRBD2 identical over 8 bases. Trimming cost V 2 bases and J 5 bases; bases outside gene matches: 7. CDR1 is SGHTA and CDR2 is FQGTGA in the germline V gene. This CDR3 spans 15 amino acids. The CDR3 reads CASSLYSGSRETQYF. The DNA for the CDR3 is TGTGCCAGCAGCTTATACAGCGGGAGCCGGGAGACCCAGTACTTC.